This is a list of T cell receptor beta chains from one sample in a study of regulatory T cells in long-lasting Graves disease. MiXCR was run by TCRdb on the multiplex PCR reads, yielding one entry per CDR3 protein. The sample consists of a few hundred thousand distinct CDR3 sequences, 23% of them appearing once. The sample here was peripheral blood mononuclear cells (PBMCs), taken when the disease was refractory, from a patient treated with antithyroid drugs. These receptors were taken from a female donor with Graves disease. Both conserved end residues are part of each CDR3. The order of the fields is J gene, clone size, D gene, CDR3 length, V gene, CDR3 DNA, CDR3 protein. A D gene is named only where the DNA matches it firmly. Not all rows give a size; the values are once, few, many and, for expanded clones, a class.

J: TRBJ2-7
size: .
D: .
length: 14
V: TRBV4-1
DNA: TGCGCCAGCAGCCAAGATTCCGCCTGGGCCGAGCAGTACTTC
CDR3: CASSQDSAWAEQYF

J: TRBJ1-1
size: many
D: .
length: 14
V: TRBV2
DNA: TGTGCCAGCAGTACCGACGGATTGGACACTGAAGCTTTCTTT
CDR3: CASSTDGLDTEAFF

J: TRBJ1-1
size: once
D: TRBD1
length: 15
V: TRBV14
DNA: TGTGCCAGCAGCCGCCGAACAGGGGCTTACACTGAAGCTTTCTTT
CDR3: CASSRRTGAYTEAFF

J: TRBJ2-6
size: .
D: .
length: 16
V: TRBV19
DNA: TGTGCCAGTAGAGAGTTCACTTTCTCTGGGGCCAACGTCCTGACTTTC
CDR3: CASREFTFSGANVLTF

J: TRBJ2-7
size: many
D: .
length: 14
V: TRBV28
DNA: TGTGCCACCCGGGCAGACAGGTTAACCTACGAGCAGTACTTC
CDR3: CATRADRLTYEQYF

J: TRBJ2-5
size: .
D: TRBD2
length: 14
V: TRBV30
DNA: TGTGCCTGGAGTCCCCTCGGGGGGGTTGAGACCCAGTACTTC
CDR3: CAWSPLGGVETQYF

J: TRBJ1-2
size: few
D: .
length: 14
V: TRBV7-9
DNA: TGTGCCAGCAGCTTTGGGTACTTAAACTATGGCTACACCTTC
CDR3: CASSFGYLNYGYTF

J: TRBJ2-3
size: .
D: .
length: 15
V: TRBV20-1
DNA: TGCAGTGCCAACCAAGGGGGGGCGGGCACAGATACGCAGTATTTT
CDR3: CSANQGGAGTDTQYF

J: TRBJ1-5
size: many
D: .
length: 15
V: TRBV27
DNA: TGTGCCAGCAGTCCCCCAGGGTGGAGCAATCAGCCCCAGCATTTT
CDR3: CASSPPGWSNQPQHF

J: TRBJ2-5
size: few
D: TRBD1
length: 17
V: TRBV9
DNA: TGTGCCAGCAGCGCGAGATCCGGGACAGGCTCTCAAGAGACCCAGTACTTC
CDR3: CASSARSGTGSQETQYF

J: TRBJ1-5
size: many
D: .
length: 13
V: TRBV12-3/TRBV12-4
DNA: TGTGCCAGCAGCAATCAGGGTTATCAGCCCCAGCATTTT
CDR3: CASSNQGYQPQHF

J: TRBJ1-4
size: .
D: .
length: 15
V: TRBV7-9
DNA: TGTGCCAGCAGCTTAGCGCTTGGGACTAATGAAAAACTGTTTTTT
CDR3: CASSLALGTNEKLFF

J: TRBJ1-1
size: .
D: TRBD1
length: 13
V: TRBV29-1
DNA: TGCAGCGTTACGGAGGACAGGCTTTCCGAAGCTTTCTTT
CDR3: CSVTEDRLSEAFF

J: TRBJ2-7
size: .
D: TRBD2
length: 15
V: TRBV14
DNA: TGTGCCAGCAGCCAAGGAGCGGGAGTTCTTCCCGAGCAGTACTTC
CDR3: CASSQGAGVLPEQYF

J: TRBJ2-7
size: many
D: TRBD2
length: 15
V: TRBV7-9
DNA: TGTGCCAGCAGCTCTTGGGGCAGGGACTACTACGAGCAGTACTTC
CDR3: CASSSWGRDYYEQYF

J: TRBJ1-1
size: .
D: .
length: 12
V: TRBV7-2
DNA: TGTGCCAGCAGTTCCAGGGCAAGTGAAGCTTTCTTT
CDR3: CASSSRASEAFF

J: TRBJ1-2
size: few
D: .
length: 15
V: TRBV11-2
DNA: TGTGCCAGCAGCTTAGATGTGGGCAGGGGAAATGGCTACACCTTC
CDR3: CASSLDVGRGNGYTF

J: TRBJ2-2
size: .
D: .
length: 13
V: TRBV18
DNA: TGTGCCAGCTCATGGGCGGACACCGGGGAGCTGTTTTTT
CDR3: CASSWADTGELFF

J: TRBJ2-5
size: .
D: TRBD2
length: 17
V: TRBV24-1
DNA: TGTGCCACCAGTGATTTGCAGACCAGCGGGAGTTGGGAGACCCAGTACTTC
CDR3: CATSDLQTSGSWETQYF

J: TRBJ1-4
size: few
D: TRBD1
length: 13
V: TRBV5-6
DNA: TGTGCCAGCAGCTTGACAGGGGTTGAAAAACTGTTTTTT
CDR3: CASSLTGVEKLFF

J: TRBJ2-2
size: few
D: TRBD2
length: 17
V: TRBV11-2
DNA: TGTGCCAGCAGCTTAAATCCGGCTAGCGGGAGTGCCGGGGAGCTGCTTTTT
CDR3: CASSLNPASGSAGELLF

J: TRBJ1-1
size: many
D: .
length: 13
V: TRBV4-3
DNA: TGTGCCAGCAGCCAAGATCGTGGGACTGAAGCTTTCTTT
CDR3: CASSQDRGTEAFF

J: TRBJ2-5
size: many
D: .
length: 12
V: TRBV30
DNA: TGTGCCTGGAGCTTGACCGGGGAGACCCAGTACTTC
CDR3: CAWSLTGETQYF

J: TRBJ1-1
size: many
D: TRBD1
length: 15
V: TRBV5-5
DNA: TGTGCCAGCAGCTTGATTGGGACAGGAGACACTGAAGCTTTCTTT
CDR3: CASSLIGTGDTEAFF

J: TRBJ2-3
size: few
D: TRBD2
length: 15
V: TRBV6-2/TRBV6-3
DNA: TGTGCCAGCAGTCTAAGCGGGAGAGGAGGAGATACGCAGTATTTT
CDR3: CASSLSGRGGDTQYF

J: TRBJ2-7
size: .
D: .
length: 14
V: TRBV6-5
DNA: TGTTCCAGCAGTTACGGAGGGAGTTCCTACGAGCAGTACTTC
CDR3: CSSSYGGSSYEQYF

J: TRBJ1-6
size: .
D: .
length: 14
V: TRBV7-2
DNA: TGTGCCAGCAGCTTAGCAGGGTTTAATTCACCCCTCCACTTT
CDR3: CASSLAGFNSPLHF

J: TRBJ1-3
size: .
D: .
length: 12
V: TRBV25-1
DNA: TGTGCCAGCAGTGAACCTGGAAACACCATATATTTT
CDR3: CASSEPGNTIYF